This T cell receptor (beta chain) was identified in a study of T cell repertoires in cytomegalovirus infection. Looking at the study overall: Matching HLA type, along with CMV infection, was indicated by public TCR beta signatures.

TCRdb itself ran the reads through MiXCR, one entry per CDR3 protein. The sample includes approximately 43,000 distinct CDR3 sequences, 20% of them seen just once. Details on this clonotype: Its antigen is undetermined. This may be a read error: a much more frequent sequence differs by one nucleotide.

The study's findings and limits: Accumulated public TCR beta family frequency recognized individuals carrying CMV together with the relevant HLA. CMV-specific TCR beta clonotypes restricted by HLA-C dominated the ex vivo response.

Germline CDR1 KGHSH, CDR2 LQKENI. The CDR3 is 14 amino acids. Sample: PBMCs, sequenced either directly or after in vitro stimulation (not recorded which). V gene TRBV18 combines with J gene TRBJ2-7, with D unresolved. This sequence was found in a human donor in good health (CMV status not recorded). Some clones in this sample may be carry-over from other donors' samples. DNA for the CDR3: TGTGTCAGCTCACCAATCAGGACGACCTACGAGCAGTACTTC. This codes for CVSSPIRTTYEQYF. The whole variable domain, remainder taken from reference TRBV18 and TRBJ2-7, is NAGVMQNPRHLVRRRGQEARLRCSPMKGHSHVYWYRQLPEEGLKFMVYLQKENIIDESGMPKERFSAEFPKEGPSILRIQQVVRGDSAAYFCVSSPIRTTYEQYFGPGTRLTVT.